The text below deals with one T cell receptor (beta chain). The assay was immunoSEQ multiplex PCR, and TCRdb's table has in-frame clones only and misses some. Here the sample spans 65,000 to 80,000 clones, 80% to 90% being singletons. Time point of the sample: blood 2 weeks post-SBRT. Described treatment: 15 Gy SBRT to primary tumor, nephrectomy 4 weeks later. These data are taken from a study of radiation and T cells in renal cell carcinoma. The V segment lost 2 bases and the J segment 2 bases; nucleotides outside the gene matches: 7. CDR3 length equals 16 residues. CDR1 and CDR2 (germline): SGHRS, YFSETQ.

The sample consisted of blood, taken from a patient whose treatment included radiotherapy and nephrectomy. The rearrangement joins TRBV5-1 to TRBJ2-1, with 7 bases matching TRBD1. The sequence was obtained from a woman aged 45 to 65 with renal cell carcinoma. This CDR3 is CASSFGLGTAYNEQFF. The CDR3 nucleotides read TGCGCCAGCAGCTTTGGTCTCGGGACAGCCTACAATGAGCAGTTCTTC. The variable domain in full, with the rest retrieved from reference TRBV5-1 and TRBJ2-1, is KAGVTQTPRYLIKTRGQQVTLSCSPISGHRSVSWYQQTPGQGLQFLFEYFSETQRNKGNFPGRFSGRQFSNSRSEMNVSTLELGDSALYLCASSFGLGTAYNEQFFGPGTRLTVL.